This T cell receptor beta chain was captured by sequencing in a study of PD-1 blockade in classical Hodgkin lymphoma (TCRdb year 2020). About the investigation overall: Nivolumab dosing was 3 mg/kg intravenously every 2 weeks, continuing until either disease progression or unacceptable toxicity. The study used TCR beta sequencing and CyTOF to define a peripheral blood immune signature of response to PD-1 blockade in classical Hodgkin lymphoma.

Turning to this clone: Its antigen has not been determined. It has no much larger one-base neighbor in the sample; base qualities were not kept.

Read against the paper, the sample's time point label means: cycle 2 day 1 (C2D1) of nivolumab. All trial patients had relapsed after autologous stem cell transplantation, with cohorts A, B and C differing in prior brentuximab vedotin exposure. The trial cohort was composed of around 60 patients with relapsed/refractory classical Hodgkin lymphoma, for whom complete response, partial response or progressive disease was recorded as best overall response. In the multi-cohort phase II CheckMate 205 trial, trial patients received single-agent nivolumab. An independent review committee assessed best overall response using the 2007 International Working Group response criteria. PBMCs from the trial were collected at three points: immediately before nivolumab initiation (C1D1), and during therapy at cycle 2 day 1 and cycle 4 day 1. Peripheral blood was collected in 8 mL Vacutainer Cell Preparation Tubes, from which PBMCs were isolated by centrifugation and then cryopreserved.

The germline V gene provides CDR1 SGHRS and CDR2 YFSETQ. Taken from cysteine to phenylalanine, the CDR3 has 14 residues. The sequence is cut down to CDR3 DNA, 42 bases in frame from base 1. Between the V and J ends, shortened by 2 bases and 0 bases respectively, the junction contains 6 bases. Broad study findings and their caveats: The study was restricted to a single clinical trial cohort, and the causes of repertoire differences, possibly disease activity or prior therapy, were left undefined. Baseline diversity similar to that of newly diagnosed patients was observed in trial patients achieving complete response, whereas significantly lower diversity was observed in partial responders and progressors. Lower diversity was seen in patients whose nivolumab began less than 1 year after ASCT, and these patients were left out of later analyses so that immune reconstitution would not confound the results. Baseline TCR diversity was reported to be lower in newly diagnosed patients than in healthy donors, and even lower in relapsed/refractory patients. By C4D1, a significant rise was seen in CD4+ TCR diversity but not in CD8+ TCR diversity (p=0.0027 vs p=0.16), and the rise was most apparent among complete responders (p=0.02).

The Qiagen DNeasy kit was used to extract genomic DNA both from unsorted PBMCs and from the negatively selected CD4+ and CD8+ fractions. Using primers that anneal to V and J segments, immunoSEQ multiplex PCR amplified the TCR beta CDR3 regions. A synthetic immune receptor repertoire was used to minimize amplification bias, and remaining bias was computationally removed after sequencing. As for the authors' bioinformatics: Repertoire diversity was quantified as the Shannon entropy index using custom Python scripts. The unsorted, CD4+ and CD8+ repertoires were each analyzed separately, with the exception of combined analyses, where CD4+ and CD8+ sequences were merged in silico. A clone counted as expanded when the clone's frequency after treatment rose at least 2-fold relative to C1D1, and clones undetected at baseline were given a pseudocount of 0.5. Clones with 0 or 1 copy at C1D1 were defined as singleton clones, while clones with 2 or more copies were defined as non-singleton clones. Clones expanded in unsorted samples were assigned a CD4+, CD8+ or unknown annotation through matching of protein sequences in sorted samples from the same patient. Wilcoxon tests were applied to paired samples to test diversity changes from C1D1 to C4D1. TCRdb's version of the immuneACCESS table is confined to in-frame rearrangements and falls short of the full clone set. An unresolved V gene accounts for under half of the shortfall where checked; the remainder is of unknown origin. That table supplies the V and J calls and clone size; D and trimming were determined from the DNA. For this sample the table gives 30,000 to 45,000 clones, of which roughly three quarters were detected only once. Around an eighth of the sample is in the top ten clones.

The TCR was taken from a human donor with classical Hodgkin lymphoma. The sequence links TRBV5-1 to TRBJ1-3; no confident D gene assignment can be made. Material: peripheral blood mononuclear cells (PBMCs), obtained before the second cycle of nivolumab. Read as DNA, the sequence is TGCGCCAGCAGCTTTGGGAGCTCTGGAAACACCATATATTTT. Its amino acids are CASSFGSSGNTIYF.